This T cell receptor (beta chain) appears in the sequencing data of a study of T cell repertoires in cytomegalovirus infection. Study results and caveats: Dominant in the ex vivo response were TCR beta clonotypes restricted by HLA-C and specific for CMV. Cumulative public TCR beta family frequency identified carriers of CMV plus the relevant HLA.

TCRdb independently ran MiXCR on the reads; one entry per CDR3 protein. The sample has approximately 630,000 distinct CDR3 sequences, 24% seen once; the top ten hold 6.5% to 10%. Notes on this clonotype: Its matching antigen is unknown.

The sequence derives from a human donor in good health (CMV status not recorded). Some clones in this sample may be carry-over from other donors' samples. The sequenced material came from CD8+ T cells from PBMCs.

The CDR3, as DNA: TGTGCCAGCAGTTTATTCGACCCGGGACACAGATACTACGAGCAGTACTTC. It translates to CASSLFDPGHRYYEQYF. This sequence joins TRBV28 and TRBJ2-7; a possible D gene is TRBD1 (6 bases). V lost 1 base to trimming and J lost 3 bases, with 19 bases between them. This CDR3 spans 17 amino acids. From germline, CDR1 is MDHEN and CDR2 SYDVKM.